Listed below are T cell receptor beta chains from one sample, sequenced in a study of vaccination and CD4 T cells after COVID-19. Using its own MiXCR run on the PCR reads, TCRdb lists one record per CDR3 protein. The sample has 8,500 to 10,000 distinct CDR3 sequences, less than 35% seen once. These receptors have no known antigen. Input material: CD4+ T cells from blood, cultured in vitro. The receptors come from a human donor in good health. CDR3s include the opening cysteine and the closing phenylalanine or tryptophan. A D gene is named only where the DNA matches it firmly. Only part of the rows carry a size: once, few, many, or a class if the clone is expanded.

clone size: medium-sized
V gene: TRBV6-2/TRBV6-3
D gene: .
J gene: TRBJ2-3
CDR3 DNA: TGTGCCAGCAGTTACTCGGAGAGGAATACGCAGTATTTT
CDR3 protein: CASSYSERNTQYF

clone size: .
V gene: TRBV18
D gene: TRBD1
J gene: TRBJ2-7
CDR3 DNA: TGTGCCAGCTCACAACAGGGGGGCTACGAGCAGTACTTC
CDR3 protein: CASSQQGGYEQYF

clone size: .
V gene: TRBV29-1
D gene: .
J gene: TRBJ1-2
CDR3 DNA: TGCAGCGTTGTGGAGGCCTATGGCTACACCTTC
CDR3 protein: CSVVEAYGYTF

clone size: .
V gene: TRBV27
D gene: TRBD1
J gene: TRBJ2-1
CDR3 DNA: TGTGCCAGCAGGACCGGGACAGGGGAAGATGGCCAGTTCTTC
CDR3 protein: CASRTGTGEDGQFF

clone size: .
V gene: TRBV7-9
D gene: TRBD1
J gene: TRBJ2-5
CDR3 DNA: TGTGCCAGCAGCTCCCGGACAGGATTCCAAGAGACCCAGTACTTC
CDR3 protein: CASSSRTGFQETQYF

clone size: .
V gene: TRBV7-9
D gene: .
J gene: TRBJ2-2
CDR3 DNA: TGTGCCAGCAGCCCGCTTGGGGGGCGCACCGGGGAGCTGTTTTTT
CDR3 protein: CASSPLGGRTGELFF

clone size: .
V gene: TRBV20-1
D gene: .
J gene: TRBJ1-1
CDR3 DNA: TGCACTTTACTGGGCGACAGTATTGAAGCTTTCTTT
CDR3 protein: CTLLGDSIEAFF

clone size: .
V gene: TRBV20-1
D gene: TRBD1
J gene: TRBJ1-2
CDR3 DNA: TGCAGTGCTAGGACAGGGCAGGGCTACACCTTC
CDR3 protein: CSARTGQGYTF

clone size: few
V gene: TRBV10-3
D gene: TRBD2
J gene: TRBJ2-3
CDR3 DNA: TGTGCCTCCGGGGCGAGCGGGAGGAGTACAGATACGCAGTATTTT
CDR3 protein: CASGASGRSTDTQYF

clone size: few
V gene: TRBV6-2/TRBV6-3
D gene: .
J gene: TRBJ2-1
CDR3 DNA: TGTGCCAGCAGTTACAGTCAGGCCCCCTACAATGAGCAGTTCTTC
CDR3 protein: CASSYSQAPYNEQFF